The 28 T cell receptor beta chains reported below all come from one sample, sequenced in a study of blood T cells in healthy people across ages. Together with a sample-barcoded 5' primer, a J-beta primer mix was included in a second PCR lasting about 6 to 12 cycles. TCRdb fed the 5' RACE reads into MiXCR, producing one record per CDR3 protein. The profile covers 800,000 or so distinct CDR3 sequences, with around 62% appearing a single time and approximately 30% taken by the ten largest. Specimen: blood. These receptor sequences come from a young man in good health.

The J gene is TRBJ2-1, the V gene TRBV11-2; 13 bases line up with TRBD2. V dropped 5 bases and J dropped 10; count of bases not matched to a gene: 5. Germline CDR1 SGHAT, CDR2 FQNNGV. The CDR3 runs 14 residues. CDR3 protein: CASSAGLAGQEQFF. The CDR3, as DNA: TGTGCCAGCAGCGCGGGACTAGCGGGGCAAGAGCAGTTCTTC.

This rearrangement joins TRBV7-9 to TRBJ2-1; D remains unclear. V was pared by 4 bases and J by 6 bases, with 4 bases between. The V gene's germline CDR1 is SEHNR and CDR2 FQNEAQ (reference sequence). The CDR3 extends over 11 amino acids. The CDR3 protein is CASSSPNEQFF. As DNA, the CDR3 is TGTGCCAGCAGCTCGCCCAATGAGCAGTTCTTC.

This clonotype was recorded a few times. The chain uses TRBV7-8 and TRBJ2-3; 11 bases are a match to TRBD2. The germline V gene has CDR1 SGHVS and CDR2 FQNEAQ. The CDR3 loop spans 18 amino acids. Losses at the gene ends were 1 base for V and 6 bases for J; bases not matched to a gene: 12. CDR3 amino acids: CASSLGVAGGTNWDTQYF. The DNA of the CDR3 is TGTGCCAGCAGCTTAGGAGTAGCGGGGGGGACAAATTGGGATACGCAGTATTTT. The full variable domain, rest sourced from reference TRBV7-8 and TRBJ2-3, is GAGVSQSPRYKVAKRGQDVALRCDPISGHVSLFWYQQALGQGPEFLTYFQNEAQLDKSGLPSDRFFAERPEGSVSTLKIQRTQQEDSAVYLCASSLGVAGGTNWDTQYFGPGTRLTVL.

DNA for the CDR3: TGTGCCAGCAGTTTTGTCCAGGAGGATTCACCCCTCCACTTT. Protein sequence: CASSFVQEDSPLHF. The chain links TRBV12-3 or TRBV12-4 to TRBJ1-6; D gene uncertain. V shed 3 bases and J shed 8 bases, with 11 bases lying between them. This CDR3 is 14 amino acids long.

The rearrangement links TRBV27 to TRBJ2-7; 8 bases agree with TRBD1. CDR1 is MNHEY and CDR2 is SMNVEV in the germline V gene (reference sequence). Trimming at V came to 5 bases and at J to 3 bases, leaving 9 bases not matched to a gene. There are 15 residues in the CDR3. The CDR3 region has the DNA TGTGCCAGCAGTAGGACCGGGACAGGTTTCTACGAGCAGTACTTC. This translates into CASSRTGTGFYEQYF.

V and J are TRBV12-3 or TRBV12-4 and TRBJ1-5, with 7 bases lining up with TRBD1. V lost 5 bases, J lost 5 bases, and 3 bases stayed unmatched. This CDR3 contains 13 residues. CDR3 amino acids: CASSGTADQPQHF. The DNA of the CDR3 is TGTGCCAGCAGTGGGACAGCCGATCAGCCCCAGCATTTT.

This clonotype appeared a few times. CDR3 sequence: CSVEGYKRGGRNEQFF. CDR3 nucleotide sequence: TGCAGCGTTGAGGGTTATAAGCGGGGGGGCAGGAATGAGCAGTTCTTC. The chain uses TRBV29-1 and TRBJ2-1, with 10 bases aligning to TRBD2. The CDR3 has 16 amino acids. V was clipped by 3 bases and J by 7 bases; unmatched bases: 12. The germline V gene encodes CDR1 SQVTM and CDR2 ANQGSEA.

Details on this clonotype: One junction end disagrees with the germline gene, perhaps due to a read error. The V gene is TRBV6-2 or TRBV6-3, the J gene TRBJ2-3; weak D call: TRBD2 (5 bases). Germline V gene sequence: CDR1 MNHEY, CDR2 SVGEGT. The CDR3 length is 14 residues. The CDR3 region has the DNA TGTGCCAGCACCCGGCGGCCTAGCACAGATGCGCAGTATTTT. It yields the protein CASTRRPSTDAQYF.

The V gene is TRBV18, the J gene TRBJ1-2; D may be TRBD1 (5 bases). Germline CDR1 reads KGHSH; CDR2 reads LQKENI. There are 14 residues in the CDR3. Trimming pared 3 bases from V and 3 bases from J, leaving 11 bases between. Here the CDR3 reads CASSPDTSYYGYTF. The CDR3 DNA sequence: TGTGCCAGCTCACCGGACACAAGCTACTATGGCTACACCTTC.

The chain links TRBV3-1 to TRBJ1-5, with D possibly being TRBD1 (5 bases). V lost 0 bases and J lost 7, with 22 bases in between. The CDR3 sequence is 18 residues long. From germline, CDR1 is LGHDT and CDR2 YNNKEL (reference sequence). The CDR3 nucleotides are TGTGCCAGCAGCCAAGAAACGGGGCCGGTATACAGTGGCCAGCCCCAGCATTTT. Translated, it gives CASSQETGPVYSGQPQHF.

The chain recombines TRBV6-1 with TRBJ1-2, with D unclear. Trimming cost V 2 bases and J 6 bases, with 10 bases left between them. CDR3 length: 13 amino acids. CDR1 is MNHNS, CDR2 SASEGT, per germline. The CDR3 loop reads CASSEFVADGYTF. CDR3 DNA: TGTGCCAGCAGTGAATTTGTCGCAGATGGCTACACCTTC.

This clonotype was counted only a few times. The CDR3 protein is CASLGPTYEQYF. CDR3 bases: TGTGCCAGCCTCGGGCCTACCTACGAGCAGTACTTC. The chain links TRBV6-1 to TRBJ2-7; no firm D call. The germline CDR1 and CDR2 sequences are MNHNS and SASEGT. The CDR3 loop spans 12 amino acids. V gave up 8 bases and J gave up 2 bases, with 10 bases separating them.

The rearrangement links TRBV29-1 to TRBJ2-3; 10 positions match TRBD2. This CDR3 has 12 amino acids. The V gene end was trimmed by 7 bases and the J gene end by 5 bases; junction bases not matched to a gene: 3. The germline gives CDR1 SQVTM, CDR2 ANQGSEA. This CDR3 is CSGAGGQDTQYF. CDR3 DNA: TGCAGCGGAGCGGGAGGGCAAGATACGCAGTATTTT.

The chain recombines TRBV6-2 or TRBV6-3 with TRBJ2-1; tentative D call: TRBD1 (6 bases). The V end was cut by 5 bases, the J end by 5 bases, with 10 bases between. The CDR3 runs 13 residues. Germline V gene sequence: CDR1 MNHEY, CDR2 SVGEGT. CDR3 nucleotides: TGTGCCAGCAGTGATGGGACAAACAATGAGCAGTTCTTC. It encodes CASSDGTNNEQFF.

The J gene is TRBJ2-5, the V gene TRBV9; 8 bases line up with TRBD1. The end of the DNA is better explained by TRBJ2-7, so the J call may be wrong. The CDR3 length is 14 residues. CDR1 is SGDLS and CDR2 is YYNGEE in the germline V gene. In nucleotides, the CDR3 is TGTGCCAGCAGCGTAGGTGCAGGGGGCGCCGAGCAGTACTTC. Translated, it gives CASSVGAGGAEQYF.

The CDR3 sequence: CASSPRTSSYEQYF. The CDR3 DNA sequence: TGTGCCAGCAGCCCAAGGACTAGCAGCTACGAGCAGTACTTC. The J gene is TRBJ2-7, the V gene TRBV9, with 8 bases identical to TRBD2. The V and J ends lost 4 bases and 3 bases, in that order; junction bases with no gene match: 6. Germline loops: CDR1 SGDLS, CDR2 YYNGEE. This CDR3 region has 14 residues.

A word on this clonotype: Relative to the germline gene, one junction end is altered; a read error may explain this. The rearrangement joins TRBV5-1 to TRBJ2-5; possible D gene TRBD2, 7 bases. The CDR3 length is 15 residues. Per germline, CDR1 SGHRS and CDR2 YFSETQ. The CDR3 protein is CASSSPSGGGETQDF. The CDR3 region has the DNA TGCGCCAGCAGCTCTCCTTCCGGAGGGGGGGAGACCCAGGACTTC.

This clonotype has a handful of counts. The chain uses TRBV29-1 and TRBJ1-2; TRBD1 is a possible D gene (5 bases). The CDR3 has 14 residues. The V gene lost 6 bases and the J gene lost 6 bases, with 20 bases spanning the gap. CDR1 and CDR2 (germline): SQVTM, ANQGSEA. The CDR3 sequence is CSVTLGGGRDGYTF. CDR3 in DNA: TGCAGCGTCACGTTGGGTGGGGGAAGGGATGGCTACACCTTC.

The genes are TRBV6-1 and TRBJ2-1, with 13 nucleotides matching TRBD2. Trimming removed 6 bases from V and 5 bases from J; junction bases left unmatched: 4. Looked up from germline, CDR1 is MNHNS and CDR2 is SASEGT. This CDR3 spans 15 amino acids. CDR3 in amino acids: CASRTGTSGDNEQFF. CDR3 DNA: TGTGCCAGCAGGACTGGGACTAGCGGGGACAATGAGCAGTTCTTC.

V and J are TRBV7-9 and TRBJ1-1; TRBD1 matches at 9 bases. V dropped 5 bases and J dropped 4; count of bases not matched to a gene: 11. This CDR3 contains 16 residues. The germline V gene encodes CDR1 SEHNR and CDR2 FQNEAQ (reference sequence). The CDR3 here is CASSISGTGWTTEAFF. The DNA for the CDR3 is TGTGCCAGCAGCATCTCCGGGACAGGGTGGACCACTGAAGCTTTCTTT.

The chain links TRBV4-2 to TRBJ1-5, with D perhaps matching TRBD1 (5 bases). With 1 base removed from V and 2 bases from J, the gap between germline ends came to 12 bases. The CDR3 runs 16 residues. The germline V gene has CDR1 LGHNA and CDR2 YNFKEQ. The CDR3 DNA reads TGTGCCAGCAGCCAAGCGGGCAGGGCCGGCAATCAGCCCCAGCATTTT. It translates to CASSQAGRAGNQPQHF.

V and J are TRBV15 and TRBJ2-5, with unresolved D. Judging by the DNA end, TRBJ2-7 fits better; the J call may be wrong. CDR3 size: 13 residues. Germline V gene sequence: CDR1 LNHNV, CDR2 YYDKDF (reference sequence). This CDR3 is CATSGVVGHEQYF. The DNA for the CDR3 is TGTGCCACCAGCGGAGTAGTTGGCCACGAGCAGTACTTC.

The chain has TRBV28 and TRBJ1-5; the D gene is possibly TRBD1 (5 bases). The V gene's germline CDR1 is MDHEN and CDR2 SYDVKM. The CDR3 is made up of 13 amino acids. V was clipped by 5 bases and J by 3 bases, with 8 bases between them. The CDR3 loop reads CASSQGVNQPQHF. CDR3 nucleotide sequence: TGTGCCAGCAGTCAAGGGGTCAATCAGCCCCAGCATTTT.

The chain links TRBV4-2 to TRBJ2-1; D is perhaps TRBD1 (6 bases). V was trimmed by 0 bases and J by 3 bases, leaving 9 bases between them. Germline CDR1 reads LGHNA; CDR2 reads YNFKEQ. CDR3 length: 15 amino acids. The CDR3 region has the DNA TGTGCCAGCAGCCAAGACGGACAGAACTACAATGAGCAGTTCTTC. This encodes CASSQDGQNYNEQFF.

This clonotype was picked up many times. This chain uses TRBV7-2 with TRBJ2-1; weak D call: TRBD2 (6 bases). The V end lost 0 bases, the J end lost 3 bases, and 9 bases lay between the germline ends. The CDR3 extends over 15 amino acids. Germline assignment: CDR1 SGHTA and CDR2 FQGNSA. The DNA for the CDR3 is TGTGCCAGCAGCTTAGCGCGGGAATACTACAATGAGCAGTTCTTC. Translating gives CASSLAREYYNEQFF.

This clonotype was counted between two and nine times. The chain employs TRBV30 and TRBJ1-2; the D gene is possibly TRBD1 (5 bases). Germline lookup yields CDR1 GTSNPN and CDR2 SVGIG (reference sequence). Trimming cost V 3 bases and J 8 bases, with 10 bases left between them. The CDR3 sequence is 11 residues long. As DNA, the CDR3 is TGTGCCTGGAGCTCAGGGACCGGCTACACCTTC. Its translation: CAWSSGTGYTF.

V and J are TRBV20-1 and TRBJ2-7; perhaps TRBD2 as D (6 bases). V was shortened by 3 bases and J by 2 bases, with 14 bases between the two germline ends. CDR1 is DFQATT, CDR2 SNEGSKA, per germline (reference sequence). There are 14 residues in the CDR3. As DNA, the CDR3 is TGCAGTGCTAGGAGGAGCGGGCCCACCTACGAGCAGTACTTC. Translating gives CSARRSGPTYEQYF.

This chain's CDR3 is CASSIGIGMSGANVLTF. CDR3 sequence (DNA): TGTGCCAGTAGTATTGGAATCGGGATGTCCGGGGCCAACGTCCTGACTTTC. The rearrangement uses TRBV19 and TRBJ2-6; possibly TRBD2 for D (5 bases). This CDR3 comprises 17 residues. CDR1 LNHDA and CDR2 SQIVND come from the germline V gene (reference sequence). Trimming removed 3 bases at V and 4 bases at J, with 16 bases between.